The 5 T cell receptor beta chains listed next were all sequenced from one sample in a study of T cell repertoires in cytomegalovirus infection. TCRdb recomputed calls from the reads with MiXCR, one row per CDR3 protein. The table has roughly 250,000 distinct CDR3 sequences, about 12% seen once. Sample: PBMCs. The receptors stem from a human donor in good health (CMV status not recorded). Some clones in this sample may be carry-over from other donors' samples.

The chain combines TRBV12-3 or TRBV12-4 with TRBJ2-2; D is perhaps TRBD2 (5 bases). The CDR3 spans 15 residues. Between the trimmed V and J ends, which lost 8 bases and 0 bases, there was a span of 13 bases. The CDR3 reads CASRWASSNTGELFF. The CDR3 coding sequence is TGTGCCAGCCGTTGGGCTAGCTCGAACACCGGGGAGCTGTTTTTT.

This clonotype was observed a handful of times. One end of the junction is discordant with germline, which a read error may explain. This rearrangement joins TRBV20-1 to TRBJ1-3; tentative D call: TRBD1 (5 bases). Germline loops: CDR1 DFQATT, CDR2 SNEGSKA (reference sequence). This CDR3 is 15 amino acids long. DNA of the CDR3: TGCAGTGCGAGAGGGACGGGTAGCTCTGGAAACACCATATATTTT. This translates into CSARGTGSSGNTIYF.

This clonotype was detected ten times or more. The rearrangement joins TRBV20-1 to TRBJ2-1; D gene unclear. This CDR3 is built from 14 residues. Germline V gene sequence: CDR1 DFQATT, CDR2 SNEGSKA (reference sequence). V was shortened by 6 bases and J by 6 bases, with 18 bases between the two germline ends. This CDR3 is CSAIRMTGTNEQFF. The CDR3 DNA reads TGCAGTGCCATCCGGATGACGGGCACCAATGAGCAGTTCTTC.

This clonotype was recorded at least ten times. This rearrangement joins TRBV7-2 to TRBJ1-2; D unresolved. Germline values: CDR1 SGHTA, CDR2 FQGNSA. V shed 5 bases and J shed 2 bases, with 12 bases lying between them. The CDR3 has 14 residues. The CDR3: CASSPSGHNYGYTF. The CDR3 nucleotides are TGTGCCAGCAGCCCAAGCGGGCACAACTATGGCTACACCTTC.

This clonotype appeared many times. The chain is built from TRBV7-2 and TRBJ2-7; no clear D. With 1 base removed from V and 7 bases from J, the gap between germline ends came to 14 bases. CDR3 size: 14 residues. From germline, CDR1 is SGHTA and CDR2 FQGNSA. CDR3 region: CASSLGRSTGEQYF. The CDR3, as DNA: TGTGCCAGCAGCTTAGGCCGCTCGACGGGTGAGCAGTACTTC.